The sample holds a few counts of the clone carrying this T cell receptor beta chain. Its target is unknown. This specimen comes from a study of regulatory T cells in long-lasting Graves disease. As for the study in general: Newly diagnosed Graves' patients had taken antithyroid drugs under 3 months.

The CDR3 runs 14 residues. Germline-derived CDR1 and CDR2 are LNHDA and SQIVND (reference sequence). V shed 3 bases and J shed 6 bases, with 15 bases lying between them. The study, taken as a whole, reports: TCR diversity was lower in persistent than newly diagnosed Graves' disease.

As for time point: newly diagnosed GD, antithyroid drugs for less than 3 months. Making the TCR library involved RNA that had been extracted from PBMCs. Construction of the TCR beta libraries employed iRepertoire HTBI primers in conjunction with Arm-PCR of CDR3 regions. TCRdb ran MiXCR on the multiplex PCR reads and lists one entry per CDR3 protein. Of roughly 500,000 distinct CDR3 sequences in the sample, about 12% were seen once. The same sample was also used in a study of T cells in Graves' hyperthyroidism and ophthalmopathy. That source notes: A 13 V-J model separated ophthalmopathy from stable hyperthyroidism.

This TCR was sampled from a woman in her 30s with Graves disease. The chain employs TRBV19 and TRBJ2-7; D might be TRBD1 (7 bases). Sequencing used peripheral blood mononuclear cells (PBMCs), obtained at new diagnosis, from a patient treated with antithyroid drugs. The CDR3 nucleotides are TGTGCCAGTAGTATTCAGGGGGGCTTCGGCGAGCAGTACTTC. This codes for CASSIQGGFGEQYF. The full variable domain, completed using reference TRBV19 and TRBJ2-7, is DGGITQSPKYLFRKEGQNVTLSCEQNLNHDAMYWYRQDPGQGLRLIYYSQIVNDFQKGDIAEGYSVSREKKESFPLTVTSAQKNPTAFYLCASSIQGGFGEQYFGPGTRLTVT.